These T cell receptor beta chains were read from a single sample in a study of T cells after yellow fever vaccination. Each CDR3 protein is one row after TCRdb ran MiXCR on the 5' RACE reads. The repertoire holds 500,000 to 650,000 distinct CDR3 sequences, with approximately 16% as singletons. The material sequenced was PBMCs, taken more than 4 days after the first yellow fever vaccination. These receptors were taken from a man aged 18 to 30 who received the YFV17D yellow fever vaccine. Both conserved end residues are part of each CDR3. The D gene is left open where the match is weak. A clone size is listed for some rows: how often the clone was seen (once, few, many), or a class if it is expanded.

TRBV4-3,few,.,TRBJ2-6,TGCGCCAGCAGCCAAATGATGGCCTCTGGGGCCAACGTCCTGACTTTC,CASSQMMASGANVLTF
TRBV7-2,few,.,TRBJ1-1,TGTGCCAGCAGCTCGACTGGACTAAGTAGGACTGAAGCTTTCTTT,CASSSTGLSRTEAFF
TRBV11-2,many,TRBD1,TRBJ1-1,TGTGCCAGCAGCTTGGGACAGGGGTACACTGAAGCTTTCTTT,CASSLGQGYTEAFF
TRBV28,.,TRBD2,TRBJ2-1,TGTGCCAGCAGCCCGACTAGCGGGTCCAACAATGAGCAGTTCTTC,CASSPTSGSNNEQFF
TRBV29-1,few,TRBD1,TRBJ2-7,TGCAGCGCCCGGACAGGGGATGTCGAGCAGTACTTC,CSARTGDVEQYF
TRBV5-1,.,.,TRBJ2-1,TGCGCCAGCCGATACGGAGGGCCGAGTGAGCAGTTCTTC,CASRYGGPSEQFF
TRBV7-2,few,.,TRBJ1-4,TGTGCCAGCAGCTTGAACGGCGGGGCAGAAAAACTGTTTTTT,CASSLNGGAEKLFF
TRBV4-1,few,TRBD2,TRBJ2-1,TGCGCCAGCAGCCAAGATGGGCTAGCGGTGACGAGCTCCTACAATGAGCAGTTCTTC,CASSQDGLAVTSSYNEQFF
TRBV20-1,few,TRBD1,TRBJ1-1,TGCAGTGCGAGAACAGGGGTGGAGGAAGCTTTCTTT,CSARTGVEEAFF
TRBV29-1,.,.,TRBJ1-2,TGCAGCGTCCCTGGAGGGACCGGCGGGGGGAACTATGGCTACACCTTC,CSVPGGTGGGNYGYTF
TRBV6-1,few,TRBD2,TRBJ2-3,TGTGCCAGCAGTACCCGGGACTATCAAGATACGCAGTATTTT,CASSTRDYQDTQYF
TRBV5-1,few,.,TRBJ2-1,TGCGCCAGCAGCAGCCTCGCGGGGTTGAGGAATGAGCAGTTCTTC,CASSSLAGLRNEQFF
TRBV12-3/TRBV12-4,few,.,TRBJ1-1,TGTGCCAGCAGTGAATATAATGACAGAACAGAAGCTTTCTTT,CASSEYNDRTEAFF
TRBV7-8,.,.,TRBJ1-1,TGTGCCAGCAGCTTCATACCGAGGCGCGGCACTGAAGCTTTCTTT,CASSFIPRRGTEAFF
TRBV4-1,few,.,TRBJ2-2,TGCGCCAGCAGCCGAGGGGAGGCCGGGGAGCTGTTTTTT,CASSRGEAGELFF
TRBV5-1,.,TRBD2,TRBJ2-7,TGCGCCAGCAAGGGTACTAGCGGGGGGCCTACCTACTACGAGCAGTACTTC,CASKGTSGGPTYYEQYF
TRBV12-3/TRBV12-4,.,.,TRBJ2-2,TGTGCCAGCAGTTTCTGGGGTGGGAATACCGGGGAGCTGTTTTTT,CASSFWGGNTGELFF
TRBV6-2/TRBV6-3,few,.,TRBJ1-3,TGTGCCAGCGCCACCAGGGACTTCTCTGGAAACACCATATATTTT,CASATRDFSGNTIYF